A single sample is the source of the 17 T cell receptor beta chains below, sequenced in a study of shared clonotypes between healthy human individuals. Sequencing was performed with immunoSEQ multiplex PCR; in TCRdb, only in-frame clones are kept and a portion is missing. The table lists over 1.5 million clones, 95% to 99% of them singletons. Sequencing was performed on naive CD4+ T cells sorted from blood. Noted subset: CD45RA+ positively selected. The receptors derive from a man in his thirties or forties in good health.

The chain combines TRBV28 with TRBJ1-2; TRBD1 agrees at 7 bases. Germline V CDR1 and CDR2: MDHEN, SYDVKM. This CDR3 is built from 14 residues. The V and J ends lost 6 bases and 0 bases, in that order; junction bases with no gene match: 4. CDR3 nucleotide sequence: TGTGCCAGCAGAAGACAGGGAGCTAACTATGGCTACACCTTC. Translated, it gives CASRRQGANYGYTF.

The chain couples TRBV7-6 to TRBJ2-2; 12 bases line up with TRBD1. The V gene end was trimmed by 6 bases and the J gene end by 7 bases; junction bases not matched to a gene: 12. CDR3 length: 17 residues. Germline values: CDR1 SGHVS, CDR2 FNYEAQ. The CDR3 DNA reads TGTGCCAGCAGGCAACTCGCCGGGACAGGGGGCGGCGGGGAGCTGTTTTTT. This codes for CASRQLAGTGGGGELFF.

The J gene is TRBJ2-7, the V gene TRBV4-1; a weak D match, TRBD1 (6 bases). Germline V CDR1 and CDR2: MGHRA, YSYEKL. CDR3 length: 15 residues. V was shortened by 0 bases and J by 3 bases, with 12 bases between the two germline ends. This CDR3 reads CASSQEQGSYYEQYF. The CDR3 bases are TGCGCCAGCAGCCAAGAACAGGGCTCCTACTACGAGCAGTACTTC.

The V gene is TRBV20-1, the J gene TRBJ2-1; D not certain. V dropped 5 bases and J dropped 9 bases, with 5 bases sitting between them. The CDR3 totals 9 residues. Germline V gene lookup returns CDR1 DFQATT and CDR2 SNEGSKA (reference sequence). CDR3 loop: CSAAREQFF. The CDR3 DNA reads as TGCAGTGCTGCCCGTGAGCAGTTCTTC.

V and J are TRBV18 and TRBJ1-1; the D gene is possibly TRBD1 (5 bases). CDR1 and CDR2 from the germline V gene are KGHSH and LQKENI. The CDR3 is 13 amino acids. The V end lost 6 bases, the J end lost 2 bases, and 10 bases lay between the germline ends. The CDR3 DNA is TGTGCCAGCTCCACGACAGAAAACACTGAAGCTTTCTTT. It specifies CASSTTENTEAFF.

The CDR3 sequence: CASSLSGGRRVYGYTF. The CDR3 nucleotides read TGTGCCAGCAGCTTGTCGGGTGGGCGCAGGGTCTATGGCTACACCTTC. J is TRBJ1-2 and V is TRBV5-4; TRBD1 might be the D (5 bases). Germline-derived CDR1 and CDR2 are SGHNT and YYREEE (reference sequence). V was shortened by 1 base and J by 4 bases, with 17 bases between the two germline ends. The CDR3 spans 16 residues.

The chain joins TRBV4-2 to TRBJ2-7; TRBD2 agrees at 7 bases. Trimming took 0 bases from V and 0 from J; bases not matched to a gene: 5. Germline V lookup: CDR1 LGHNA, CDR2 YNFKEQ. The CDR3 extends over 16 amino acids. The CDR3 nucleotides read TGTGCCAGCAGCCAAGATGGAGCGGGGAACTCCTACGAGCAGTACTTC. It translates to CASSQDGAGNSYEQYF.

V gene TRBV6-1 combines with J gene TRBJ2-6, with unresolved D. The CDR3 length is 14 residues. Germline V gene data show CDR1 as MNHNS and CDR2 as SASEGT. V was clipped by 7 bases and J by 3 bases, with 10 bases between them. The CDR3 here is CASIQSVGANVLTF. The DNA for the CDR3 is TGTGCCAGCATACAGTCAGTTGGGGCCAACGTCCTGACTTTC.

The chain uses TRBV6-6 and TRBJ1-4; D might be TRBD1 (5 bases). Trimming took off 5 bases at V and 0 bases at J, with 7 bases between the two ends. Germline-derived CDR1 and CDR2 are MNHNY and SVGAGI (reference sequence). The CDR3 contains 14 residues. CDR3 region: CASSRQSTNEKLFF. As DNA, the CDR3 is TGTGCCAGCAGTCGACAGTCAACTAATGAAAAACTGTTTTTT.

Worth noting for this clone: This sample includes further DNA sequences coding for the same CDR3. The CDR3 DNA sequence: TGCGCCAGCAGCTTGGCCGAGACCCAGTACTTC. Residues: CASSLAETQYF. The rearrangement links TRBV5-1 to TRBJ2-5; D is unresolved. With 0 bases removed from V and 5 bases from J, the gap between germline ends came to 2 bases. CDR3 length: 11 residues. Looked up from germline, CDR1 is SGHRS and CDR2 is YFSETQ.

The chain is built from TRBV5-1 and TRBJ2-7, with a possible D match to TRBD2 (5 bases). Germline V gene data show CDR1 as SGHRS and CDR2 as YFSETQ. The CDR3 consists of 13 residues. V lost 0 bases and J lost 5, with 9 bases in between. The DNA of the CDR3 is TGCGCCAGCAGCTTGGTCCCGGGGAACGAGCAGTACTTC. Translation: CASSLVPGNEQYF. The variable domain in full, with the rest retrieved from reference TRBV5-1 and TRBJ2-7, is KAGVTQTPRYLIKTRGQQVTLSCSPISGHRSVSWYQQTPGQGLQFLFEYFSETQRNKGNFPGRFSGRQFSNSRSEMNVSTLELGDSALYLCASSLVPGNEQYFGPGTRLTVT.

The chain recombines TRBV7-9 with TRBJ2-1; TRBD2 matches 10 bases. The length of the CDR3 is 16 residues. Trimming at V came to 0 bases and at J to 4 bases, leaving 3 bases not matched to a gene. Looked up from germline, CDR1 is SEHNR and CDR2 is FQNEAQ (reference sequence). CDR3 loop: CASSLAAGGPYNEQFF. The CDR3 DNA is TGTGCCAGCAGCTTAGCAGCGGGAGGGCCTTACAATGAGCAGTTCTTC.

This chain connects TRBV5-1 to TRBJ2-3, with D possibly being TRBD1 (6 bases). Germline V CDR1 and CDR2: SGHRS, YFSETQ. V lost 4 bases and J 2 bases, leaving 11 bases between the germline ends. The CDR3 is made up of 14 amino acids. The chain's CDR3 is CASSTRTVTDTQYF. CDR3 sequence (DNA): TGCGCCAGCAGCACCCGGACAGTCACAGATACGCAGTATTTT.

V usage is TRBV7-2 and J usage is TRBJ2-1; 7 nucleotides agree with TRBD2. The V segment lost 5 bases and the J segment 6 bases; nucleotides outside the gene matches: 7. Germline V gene data show CDR1 as SGHTA and CDR2 as FQGNSA. This CDR3 is built from 14 residues. The CDR3 region has the DNA TGTGCCAGCAGCACCGGACTAGTATCCAATGAGCAGTTCTTC. Translating it yields CASSTGLVSNEQFF.

The V gene is TRBV6-6, the J gene TRBJ2-1; 12 bases map to TRBD2. Trimming at V came to 5 bases and at J to 3 bases, leaving 5 bases not matched to a gene. The germline gives CDR1 MNHNY, CDR2 SVGAGI (reference sequence). This CDR3 region has 16 residues. CDR3 residues: CASSHQTSGGYNEQFF. The DNA for the CDR3 is TGTGCCAGCAGTCACCAGACTAGCGGGGGCTACAATGAGCAGTTCTTC.

This clone has only one observation. V usage is TRBV6-1 and J usage is TRBJ2-7; perhaps TRBD2 as D (5 bases). Germline loops: CDR1 MNHNS, CDR2 SASEGT. The CDR3 contains 13 residues. V was clipped by 3 bases and J by 3 bases, with 9 bases between them. The CDR3 DNA follows: TGTGCCAGCAGTGAGCGGGCCTTCTACGAGCAGTACTTC. Translated: CASSERAFYEQYF.

DNA of the CDR3: TGTGCCAGCAGCTTAAAGGGAATTGGGACTGAAGCTTTCTTT. Its translation: CASSLKGIGTEAFF. The chain links TRBV7-9 to TRBJ1-1; D unresolved. The CDR3 runs 14 residues. The germline V and J ends were trimmed by 2 bases and 5 bases, with 12 bases remaining between them. From germline, CDR1 is SEHNR and CDR2 FQNEAQ (reference sequence).